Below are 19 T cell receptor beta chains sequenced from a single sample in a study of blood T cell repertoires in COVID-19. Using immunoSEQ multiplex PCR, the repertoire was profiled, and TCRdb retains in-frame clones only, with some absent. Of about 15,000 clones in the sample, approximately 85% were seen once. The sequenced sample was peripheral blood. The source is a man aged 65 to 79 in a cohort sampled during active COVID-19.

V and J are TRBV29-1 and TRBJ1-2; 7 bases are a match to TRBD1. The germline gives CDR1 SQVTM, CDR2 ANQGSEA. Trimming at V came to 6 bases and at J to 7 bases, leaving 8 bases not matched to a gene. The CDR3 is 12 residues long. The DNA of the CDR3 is TGCAGCGTCCCCGGAGGGGGCGGTGGCTACACCTTC. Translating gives CSVPGGGGGYTF.

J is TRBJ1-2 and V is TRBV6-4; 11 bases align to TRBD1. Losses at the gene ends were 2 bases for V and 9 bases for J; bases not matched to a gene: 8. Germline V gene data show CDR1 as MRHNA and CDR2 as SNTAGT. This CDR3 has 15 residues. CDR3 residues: CASSDGTGGRRSYTF. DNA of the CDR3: TGTGCCAGCAGTGACGGGACAGGGGGACGTCGGAGCTACACCTTC.

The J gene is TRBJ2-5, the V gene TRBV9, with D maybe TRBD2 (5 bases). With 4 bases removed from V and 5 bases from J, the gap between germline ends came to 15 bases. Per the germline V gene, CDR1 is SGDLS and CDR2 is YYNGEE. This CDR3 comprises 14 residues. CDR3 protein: CASSLTGNGETQYF. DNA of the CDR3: TGTGCCAGCAGCCTTACCGGGAATGGCGAGACCCAGTACTTC.

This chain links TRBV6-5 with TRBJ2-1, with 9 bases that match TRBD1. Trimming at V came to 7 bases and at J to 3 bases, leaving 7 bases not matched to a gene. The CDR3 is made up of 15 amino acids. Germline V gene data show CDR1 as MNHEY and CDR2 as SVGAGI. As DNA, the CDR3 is TGTGCCAGCACCCGGGACAGGGATTTCTACAATGAGCAGTTCTTC. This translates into CASTRDRDFYNEQFF.

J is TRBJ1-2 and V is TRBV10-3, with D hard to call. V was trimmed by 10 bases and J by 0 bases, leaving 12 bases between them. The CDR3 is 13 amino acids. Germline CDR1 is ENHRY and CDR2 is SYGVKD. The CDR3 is CATSREANYGYTF. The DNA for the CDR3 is TGTGCCACCAGCAGAGAGGCTAACTATGGCTACACCTTC.

This CDR3 is CASSSGTSAHNEQFF. The CDR3 DNA sequence: TGTGCCAGCAGCTCTGGGACTAGCGCTCACAATGAGCAGTTCTTC. The J gene is TRBJ2-1, the V gene TRBV4-2; TRBD2 agrees at 10 bases. V dropped 5 bases and J dropped 5; count of bases not matched to a gene: 6. The CDR3 has 15 amino acids. Germline V gene lookup returns CDR1 LGHNA and CDR2 YNFKEQ.

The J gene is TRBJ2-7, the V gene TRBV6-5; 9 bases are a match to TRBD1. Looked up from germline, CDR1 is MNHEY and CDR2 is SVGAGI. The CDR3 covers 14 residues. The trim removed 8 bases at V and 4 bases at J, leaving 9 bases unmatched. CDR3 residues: CASWGDRDRYEQYF. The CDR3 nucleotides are TGTGCCAGCTGGGGGGACAGGGACAGGTACGAGCAGTACTTC.

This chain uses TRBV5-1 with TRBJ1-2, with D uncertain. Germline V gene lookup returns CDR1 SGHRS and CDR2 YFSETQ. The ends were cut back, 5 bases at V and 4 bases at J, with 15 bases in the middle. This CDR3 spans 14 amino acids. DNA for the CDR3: TGCGCCAGCAGTTCCCTAGAGGGTGGCTATGGCTACACCTTC. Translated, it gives CASSSLEGGYGYTF.

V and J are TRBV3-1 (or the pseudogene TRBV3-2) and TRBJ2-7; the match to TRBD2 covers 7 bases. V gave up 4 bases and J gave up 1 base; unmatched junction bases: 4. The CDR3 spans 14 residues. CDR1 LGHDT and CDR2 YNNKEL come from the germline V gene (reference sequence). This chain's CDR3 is CASSRSGPSYEQYF. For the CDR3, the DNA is TGTGCCAGCAGCCGTAGCGGGCCTTCCTACGAGCAGTACTTC.

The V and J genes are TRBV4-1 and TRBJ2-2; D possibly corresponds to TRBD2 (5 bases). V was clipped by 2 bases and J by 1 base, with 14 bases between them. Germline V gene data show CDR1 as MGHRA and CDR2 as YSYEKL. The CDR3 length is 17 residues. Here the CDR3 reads CASSQSTETKNTGELFF. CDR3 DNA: TGCGCCAGCAGCCAATCCACTGAGACTAAGAACACCGGGGAGCTGTTTTTT.

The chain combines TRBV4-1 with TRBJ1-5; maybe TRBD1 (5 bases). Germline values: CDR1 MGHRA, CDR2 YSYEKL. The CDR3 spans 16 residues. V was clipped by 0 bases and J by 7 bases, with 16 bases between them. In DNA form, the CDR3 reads TGCGCCAGCAGCCAAGATGGGTCAGGAAGGGGACAGCCCCAGCATTTT. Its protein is CASSQDGSGRGQPQHF.

CDR3 sequence (DNA): TGTGCCAGCAGCCTTCTCCAGGGTAATGAGCAGTTCTTC. Its translation: CASSLLQGNEQFF. This sequence joins TRBV28 and TRBJ2-1; tentatively, D is TRBD1 (5 bases). The CDR3 is 13 residues long. V lost 6 bases and J 7 bases, leaving 13 bases between the germline ends. The germline V gene has CDR1 MDHEN and CDR2 SYDVKM. Complete variable domain (other parts from reference TRBV28 and TRBJ2-1): DVKVTQSSRYLVKRTGEKVFLECVQDMDHENMFWYRQDPGLGLRLIYFSYDVKMKEKGDIPEGYSVSREKKERFSLILESASTNQTSMYLCASSLLQGNEQFFGPGTRLTVL.

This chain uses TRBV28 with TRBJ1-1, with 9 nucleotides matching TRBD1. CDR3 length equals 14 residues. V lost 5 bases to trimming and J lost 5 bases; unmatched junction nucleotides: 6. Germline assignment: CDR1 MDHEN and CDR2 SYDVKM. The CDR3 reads CASSPGTGRTEAFF. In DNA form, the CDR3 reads TGTGCCAGCAGTCCCGGGACAGGGCGTACTGAAGCTTTCTTT. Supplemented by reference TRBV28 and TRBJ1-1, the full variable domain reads DVKVTQSSRYLVKRTGEKVFLECVQDMDHENMFWYRQDPGLGLRLIYFSYDVKMKEKGDIPEGYSVSREKKERFSLILESASTNQTSMYLCASSPGTGRTEAFFGQGTRLTVV.

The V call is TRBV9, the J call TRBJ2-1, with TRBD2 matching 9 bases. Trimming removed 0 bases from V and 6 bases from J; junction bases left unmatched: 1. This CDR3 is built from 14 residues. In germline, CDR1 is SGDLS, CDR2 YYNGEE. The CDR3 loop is CASSVGTSVNEQFF. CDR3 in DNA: TGTGCCAGCAGCGTAGGGACTAGCGTCAATGAGCAGTTCTTC.

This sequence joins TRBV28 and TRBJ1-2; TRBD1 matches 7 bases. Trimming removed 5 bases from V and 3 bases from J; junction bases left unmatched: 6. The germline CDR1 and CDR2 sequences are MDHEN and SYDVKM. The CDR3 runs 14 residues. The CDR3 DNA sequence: TGTGCCAGCAGTCTCGGGACAGCGCACTATGGCTACACCTTC. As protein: CASSLGTAHYGYTF.

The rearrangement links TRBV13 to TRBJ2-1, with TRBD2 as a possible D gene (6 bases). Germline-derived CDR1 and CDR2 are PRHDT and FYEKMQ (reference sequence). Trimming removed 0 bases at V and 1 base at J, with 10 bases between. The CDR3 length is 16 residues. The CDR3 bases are TGTGCCAGCAGCTTAGGGTCCGGGAGTTCCTACAATGAGCAGTTCTTC. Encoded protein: CASSLGSGSSYNEQFF. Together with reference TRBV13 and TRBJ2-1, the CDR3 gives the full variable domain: AAGVIQSPRHLIKEKRETATLKCYPIPRHDTVYWYQQGPGQDPQFLISFYEKMQSDKGSIPDRFSAQQFSDYHSELNMSSLELGDSALYFCASSLGSGSSYNEQFFGPGTRLTVL.

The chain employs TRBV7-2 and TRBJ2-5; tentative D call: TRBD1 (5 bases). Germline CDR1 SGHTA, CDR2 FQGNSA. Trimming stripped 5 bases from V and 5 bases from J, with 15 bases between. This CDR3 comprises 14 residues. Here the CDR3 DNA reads TGTGCCAGCAGCCCAGGGTTAGGGCGGGAGACCCAGTACTTC. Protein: CASSPGLGRETQYF.

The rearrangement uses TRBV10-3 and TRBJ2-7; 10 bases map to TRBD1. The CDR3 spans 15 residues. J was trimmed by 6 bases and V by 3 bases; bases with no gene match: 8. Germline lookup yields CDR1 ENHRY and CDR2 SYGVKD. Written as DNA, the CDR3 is TGTGCCATCAGTGATCCCGGGACAGGGGTTGGCGAGCAGTACTTC. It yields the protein CAISDPGTGVGEQYF.

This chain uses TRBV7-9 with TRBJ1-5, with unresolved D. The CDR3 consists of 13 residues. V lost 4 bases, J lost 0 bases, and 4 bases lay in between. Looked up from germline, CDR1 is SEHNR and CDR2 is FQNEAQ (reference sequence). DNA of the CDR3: TGTGCCAGCAGCTACAATAGCAATCAGCCCCAGCATTTT. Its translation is CASSYNSNQPQHF.